The rows below give T cell receptor beta chains drawn from one sample of a study of T cells in Graves' hyperthyroidism and ophthalmopathy. A single record per CDR3 protein comes from TCRdb applying MiXCR to the multiplex PCR reads. The profile shows roughly 600,000 distinct CDR3 sequences, about 14% of them singletons. Sequencing input: blood. The receptors stem from a woman aged 50 to 60 with Graves' ophthalmopathy. CDR3s include the opening cysteine and the closing phenylalanine or tryptophan. A D gene is named only where the DNA matches it firmly. Clone size is given for some rows only: seen once, a few or many times, or a class if the clone is expanded.

CDR3 DNA | CDR3 protein | V gene | D gene | J gene | clone size
TGCAGTGCTAGTAGGACTAGGGACAATGAGCAGTTCTTC | CSASRTRDNEQFF | TRBV20-1 | TRBD2 | TRBJ2-1 | many
TGCAGTGCTAGGGGGGCGCCTACCCAGACTCATGAAGCTTTCTTT | CSARGAPTQTHEAFF | TRBV20-1 | - | TRBJ1-1 | many
TGTGCCAGCAGCCCAACGAGAGGGAAATCGGGGGTAAACACTGAAGCTTTCTTT | CASSPTRGKSGVNTEAFF | TRBV7-9 | - | TRBJ1-1 | many
TGTGCCAGTAGTATGGGGGAGGCAGGGGCCTACAATGAGCAGTTCTTC | CASSMGEAGAYNEQFF | TRBV19 | - | TRBJ2-1 | -
TGTGCCAGCAGTCCGAATGACATTCAGTACTTC | CASSPNDIQYF | TRBV6-1 | - | TRBJ2-4 | -
TGTGCCAGCAGCCCTTGGGGGCCTGGTGGAAACACCATATATTTT | CASSPWGPGGNTIYF | TRBV7-2 | - | TRBJ1-3 | few
TGTGCCAGCAGCTTGCGACTAGCGGGAGTAGGAGCCACAGATACGCAGTATTTT | CASSLRLAGVGATDTQYF | TRBV7-2 | TRBD2 | TRBJ2-3 | once
TGTGCCAGCAGCTTAGGCCTTGTCCCATACGAGCAGTACTTC | CASSLGLVPYEQYF | TRBV7-2 | - | TRBJ2-7 | many
TGTGCCAGCAGTAGATTGTCGGATTTCAACTATGGCTACACCTTC | CASSRLSDFNYGYTF | TRBV12-3/TRBV12-4 | - | TRBJ1-2 | -
TGTGCCAGCAGCCCGACAGGGGCCGGCGGGAACACTGAAGCTTTCTTT | CASSPTGAGGNTEAFF | TRBV7-9 | TRBD1 | TRBJ1-1 | many
TGTGCCATCAGTGAGGGTGCTGCTAAAGGGGACCCTGAGCAGTTCTTC | CAISEGAAKGDPEQFF | TRBV10-3 | - | TRBJ2-1 | -
TGTGCCAGCAGCAAACTAGCGGGAGGGCCTTACGGGGAGCTGTTTTTT | CASSKLAGGPYGELFF | TRBV7-9 | TRBD2 | TRBJ2-2 | -
TGCAGTGCTAGTGTGGATTCTCGGATTACTGAAGCTTTCTTT | CSASVDSRITEAFF | TRBV20-1 | - | TRBJ1-1 | once
TGTGCCAGCAGCGTAGTAGCGGGTAATGATGAGCAGTTCTTC | CASSVVAGNDEQFF | TRBV9 | TRBD2 | TRBJ2-1 | many
TGTGCCAGCAGCCTACGTGCGGGAAGCATGAACACTGAAGCTTTCTTT | CASSLRAGSMNTEAFF | TRBV3-1 | - | TRBJ1-1 | -
TGTGCCAGCAGCGGCAGGGTGGGTTCACCCCTCCACTTT | CASSGRVGSPLHF | TRBV6-4 | - | TRBJ1-6 | -
TGCAGTGCTAGAAGGTGGAATTCACCCCTCCACTTT | CSARRWNSPLHF | TRBV20-1 | - | TRBJ1-6 | many
TGTGCCAGCAGTTTACAGGCCGGACTAGGCGAGCAGTACTTC | CASSLQAGLGEQYF | TRBV28 | TRBD2 | TRBJ2-7 | many
TGTGCCAGCAGCTTAGGACAGGGAGCCTATGGCTACACCTTC | CASSLGQGAYGYTF | TRBV6-1 | TRBD1 | TRBJ1-2 | many
TGTGCCAGCAGCCCCGGGTTGGGCAGCGGGAGGGCCCTCAATGAGCAGTTCTTC | CASSPGLGSGRALNEQFF | TRBV6-2/TRBV6-3 | TRBD2 | TRBJ2-1 | -
TGTGCCAGCAGTTCCCACCGGACTAGCGGGAGGACCGGGGAGCTGTTTTTT | CASSSHRTSGRTGELFF | TRBV28 | TRBD2 | TRBJ2-2 | -
TGTGCCGTTTCCCAGCGGGAGGCGGGGGAACAGTTCTTC | CAVSQREAGEQFF | TRBV7-2 | TRBD2 | TRBJ2-1 | many
TGCAGTGCTAGACTAGCGGGAGGAATCGGGGAGCTGTTTTTT | CSARLAGGIGELFF | TRBV20-1 | TRBD2 | TRBJ2-2 | -
TGTGCCAGCAGCCCACGGGACCAAAACTACGAGCAGTACTTC | CASSPRDQNYEQYF | TRBV7-2 | - | TRBJ2-7 | many
TGTGCCAGCAGTTTTCGTCCCGGCAAGAAGGACTCCGAGCAGTACTTC | CASSFRPGKKDSEQYF | TRBV28 | - | TRBJ2-7 | many
TGTGCCAGCAGCCTGAGGACTAGCGGGAGCAGCGGGGAGCTGTTTTTT | CASSLRTSGSSGELFF | TRBV11-2 | TRBD2 | TRBJ2-2 | many
TGTGCCAGCATACGTAACAGGACCTACGAGCAGTACTTC | CASIRNRTYEQYF | TRBV9 | - | TRBJ2-7 | many